This T cell receptor (beta chain) was sequenced for a study of Tregs in tolerant kidney transplant recipients. Study-level results: Activated donor B cell expansion appeared to reveal the most relevant donor-specific TCRbeta repertoire. No direct test of biological reproducibility was done here.

Germline CDR1 and CDR2: SGHDT and YYEEEE. The J segment lost 7 bases and the V segment lost 0 bases, leaving 2 bases of the junction unmatched. This CDR3 has 13 residues. The table came from immunoSEQ multiplex PCR; TCRdb's copy has only in-frame clones and leaves some out. The sample consists of some 57,000 clones, around 93% of them appearing once. Recipients received nonmyeloablative bone marrow transplants from related graft donors, with transient mixed chimerism. Thawed PBMCs were FACS-sorted into unstimulated CD4+CD25+CD127- regulatory T cells, CD4+CD25- non-regulatory cells, CD4 and CD8 cells. Points on this clone: The antigen is not known.

The TCR originated in a human patient who received a combined kidney and bone marrow transplant. Certain T cells may be donor cells from the graft. The sample in question was CD8+ T cells from blood (PBMCs), obtained 24 months after the transplant. The genes are TRBV5-6 and TRBJ1-1; 8 positions match TRBD1. The CDR3, as DNA: TGTGCCAGCAGCTTGGGACAGGGGCGTGAAGCTTTCTTT. This sequence encodes CASSLGQGREAFF.